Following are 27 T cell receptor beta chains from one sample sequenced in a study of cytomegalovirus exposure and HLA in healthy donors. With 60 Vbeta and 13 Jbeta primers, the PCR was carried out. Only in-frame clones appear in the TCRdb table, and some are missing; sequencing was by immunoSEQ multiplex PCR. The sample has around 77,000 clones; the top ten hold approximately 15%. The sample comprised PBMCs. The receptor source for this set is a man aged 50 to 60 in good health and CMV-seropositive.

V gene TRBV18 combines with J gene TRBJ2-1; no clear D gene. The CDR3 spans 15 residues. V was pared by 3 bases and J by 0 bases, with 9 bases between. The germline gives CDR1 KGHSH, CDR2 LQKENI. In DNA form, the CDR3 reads TGTGCCAGCTCACCGGATCTAGACTCCTACAATGAGCAGTTCTTC. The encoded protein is CASSPDLDSYNEQFF.

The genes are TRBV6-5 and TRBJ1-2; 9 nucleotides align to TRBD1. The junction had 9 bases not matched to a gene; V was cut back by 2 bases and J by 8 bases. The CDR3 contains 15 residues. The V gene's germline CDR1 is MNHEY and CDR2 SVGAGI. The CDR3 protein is CASSYALNRGQGYTF. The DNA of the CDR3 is TGTGCCAGCAGTTACGCCTTAAACAGGGGGCAAGGCTACACCTTC.

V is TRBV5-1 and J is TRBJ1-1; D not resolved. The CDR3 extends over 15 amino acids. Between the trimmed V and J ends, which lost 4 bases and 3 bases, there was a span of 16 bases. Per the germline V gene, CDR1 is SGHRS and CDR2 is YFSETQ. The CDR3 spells CASSPHEGLDTEAFF. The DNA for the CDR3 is TGCGCCAGCAGCCCACATGAGGGTTTGGACACTGAAGCTTTCTTT.

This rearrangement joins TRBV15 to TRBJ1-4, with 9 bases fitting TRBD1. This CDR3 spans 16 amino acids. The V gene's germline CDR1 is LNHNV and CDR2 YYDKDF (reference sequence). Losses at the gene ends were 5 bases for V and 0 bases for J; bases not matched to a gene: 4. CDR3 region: CATSGDRAATNEKLFF. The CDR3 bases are TGTGCCACCAGCGGGGACAGGGCAGCAACTAATGAAAAACTGTTTTTT.

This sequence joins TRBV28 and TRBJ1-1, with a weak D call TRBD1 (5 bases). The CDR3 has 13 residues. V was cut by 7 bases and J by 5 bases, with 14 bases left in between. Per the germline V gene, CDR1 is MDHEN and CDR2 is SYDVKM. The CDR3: CASTPGRLTEAFF. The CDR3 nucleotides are TGTGCCAGCACTCCAGGGCGCTTGACTGAAGCTTTCTTT. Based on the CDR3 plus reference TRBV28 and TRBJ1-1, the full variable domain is DVKVTQSSRYLVKRTGEKVFLECVQDMDHENMFWYRQDPGLGLRLIYFSYDVKMKEKGDIPEGYSVSREKKERFSLILESASTNQTSMYLCASTPGRLTEAFFGQGTRLTVV.

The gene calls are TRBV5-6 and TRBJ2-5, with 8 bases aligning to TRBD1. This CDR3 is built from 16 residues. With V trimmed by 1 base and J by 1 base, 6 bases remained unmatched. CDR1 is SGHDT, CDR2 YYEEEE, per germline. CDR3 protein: CASSLSGQGAQETQYF. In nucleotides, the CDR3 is TGTGCCAGCAGCTTGTCTGGACAGGGCGCCCAAGAGACCCAGTACTTC.

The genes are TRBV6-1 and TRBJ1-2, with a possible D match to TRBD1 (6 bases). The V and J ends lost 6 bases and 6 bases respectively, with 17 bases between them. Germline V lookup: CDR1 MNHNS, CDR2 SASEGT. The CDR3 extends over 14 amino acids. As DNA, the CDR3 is TGTGCCAGCAGACCTCCGGCCCCAGGGGATGGCTACACCTTC. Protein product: CASRPPAPGDGYTF.

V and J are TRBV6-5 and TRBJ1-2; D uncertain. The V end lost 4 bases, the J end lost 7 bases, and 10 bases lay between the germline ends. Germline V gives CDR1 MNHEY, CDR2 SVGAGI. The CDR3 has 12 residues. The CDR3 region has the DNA TGTGCCAGCAGTTCCCATGGGCGTGGCTACACCTTC. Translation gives CASSSHGRGYTF.

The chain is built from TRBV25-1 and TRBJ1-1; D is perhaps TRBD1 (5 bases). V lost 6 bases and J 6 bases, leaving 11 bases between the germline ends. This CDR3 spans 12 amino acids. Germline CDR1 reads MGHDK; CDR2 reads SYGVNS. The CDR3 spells CASREGMAEAFF. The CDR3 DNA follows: TGTGCCAGCAGGGAGGGGATGGCTGAAGCTTTCTTT.

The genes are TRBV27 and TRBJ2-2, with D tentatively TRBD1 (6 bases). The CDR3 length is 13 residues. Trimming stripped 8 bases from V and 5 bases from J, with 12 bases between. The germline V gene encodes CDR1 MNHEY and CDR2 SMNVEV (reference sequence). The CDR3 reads CASGGPVTGELFF. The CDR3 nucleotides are TGTGCCAGCGGGGGCCCGGTGACCGGGGAGCTGTTTTTT.

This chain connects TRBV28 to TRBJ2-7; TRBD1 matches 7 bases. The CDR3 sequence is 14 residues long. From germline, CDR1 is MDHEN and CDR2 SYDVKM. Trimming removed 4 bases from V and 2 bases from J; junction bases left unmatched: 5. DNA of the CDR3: TGTGCCAGCAGTTATGGACAGGATCCCTACGAGCAGTACTTC. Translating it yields CASSYGQDPYEQYF.

CDR3 sequence reads: CASLGGVIHYGYTF. CDR3 nucleotide sequence: TGTGCCAGTCTAGGGGGTGTGATACATTATGGCTACACCTTC. V and J are TRBV6-6 and TRBJ1-2; TRBD1 is a possible D gene (6 bases). With 9 bases removed from V and 5 bases from J, the gap between germline ends came to 19 bases. Looked up from germline, CDR1 is MNHNY and CDR2 is SVGAGI (reference sequence). This CDR3 contains 14 residues.

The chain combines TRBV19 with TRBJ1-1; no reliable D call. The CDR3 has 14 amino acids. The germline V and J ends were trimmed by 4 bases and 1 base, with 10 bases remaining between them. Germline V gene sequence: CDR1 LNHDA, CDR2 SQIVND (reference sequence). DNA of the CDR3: TGTGCCAGTAGTACCTTCAGAACGAACACTGAAGCTTTCTTT. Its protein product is CASSTFRTNTEAFF.

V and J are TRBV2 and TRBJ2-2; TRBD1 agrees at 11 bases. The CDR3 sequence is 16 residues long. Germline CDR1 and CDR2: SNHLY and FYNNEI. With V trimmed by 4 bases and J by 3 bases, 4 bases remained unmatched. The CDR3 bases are TGTGCCAGCAGTGGGGACAGGGGGGTGGACACCGGGGAGCTGTTTTTT. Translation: CASSGDRGVDTGELFF.

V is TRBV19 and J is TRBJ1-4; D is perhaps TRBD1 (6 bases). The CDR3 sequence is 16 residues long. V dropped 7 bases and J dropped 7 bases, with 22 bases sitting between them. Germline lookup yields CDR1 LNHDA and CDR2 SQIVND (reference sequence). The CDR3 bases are TGTGCCAGTACCCCAAAGGAGGACAGAATGGGTGAAAAACTGTTTTTT. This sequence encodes CASTPKEDRMGEKLFF.

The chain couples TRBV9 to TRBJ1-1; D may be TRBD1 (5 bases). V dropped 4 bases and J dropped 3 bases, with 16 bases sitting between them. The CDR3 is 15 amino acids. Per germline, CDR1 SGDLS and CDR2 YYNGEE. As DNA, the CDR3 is TGTGCCAGCAGCCCTAACCGCGGGGGGTACACTGAAGCTTTCTTT. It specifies CASSPNRGGYTEAFF. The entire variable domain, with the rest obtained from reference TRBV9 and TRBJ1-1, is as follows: DSGVTQTPKHLITATGQRVTLRCSPRSGDLSVYWYQQSLDQGLQFLIQYYNGEERAKGNILERFSAQQFPDLHSELNLSSLELGDSALYFCASSPNRGGYTEAFFGQGTRLTVV.

The CDR3 spells CASSYHGTAYEQYF. The CDR3 coding sequence is TGTGCCAGCAGTTACCACGGGACAGCATACGAGCAGTACTTC. The chain recombines TRBV6-5 with TRBJ2-7; TRBD1 agrees at 7 bases. This CDR3 spans 14 amino acids. Per the germline V gene, CDR1 is MNHEY and CDR2 is SVGAGI. The V segment lost 2 bases and the J segment 4 bases; nucleotides outside the gene matches: 5.

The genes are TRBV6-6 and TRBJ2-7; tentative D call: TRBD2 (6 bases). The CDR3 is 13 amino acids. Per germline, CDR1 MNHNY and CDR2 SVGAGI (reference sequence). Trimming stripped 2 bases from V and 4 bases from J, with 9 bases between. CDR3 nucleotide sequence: TGTGCCAGCAGTTACGGCGGGAAGTACGAGCAGTACGTC. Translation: CASSYGGKYEQYV.

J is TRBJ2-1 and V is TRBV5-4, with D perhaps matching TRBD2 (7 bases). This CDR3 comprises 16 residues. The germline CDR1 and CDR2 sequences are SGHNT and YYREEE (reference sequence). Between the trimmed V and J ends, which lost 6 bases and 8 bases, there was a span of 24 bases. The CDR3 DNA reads TGTGCCAGCATCCCGAGGGGGGGGGCCGATAACTATGAGCAGTTCTTC. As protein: CASIPRGGADNYEQFF.

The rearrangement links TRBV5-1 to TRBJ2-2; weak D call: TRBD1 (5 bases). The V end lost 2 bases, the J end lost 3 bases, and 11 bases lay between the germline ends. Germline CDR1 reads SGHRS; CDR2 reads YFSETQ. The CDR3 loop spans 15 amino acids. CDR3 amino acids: CASSFAQGYTGELFF. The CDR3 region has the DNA TGCGCCAGCAGCTTCGCGCAGGGCTACACCGGGGAGCTGTTTTTT. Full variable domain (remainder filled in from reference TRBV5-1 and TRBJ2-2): KAGVTQTPRYLIKTRGQQVTLSCSPISGHRSVSWYQQTPGQGLQFLFEYFSETQRNKGNFPGRFSGRQFSNSRSEMNVSTLELGDSALYLCASSFAQGYTGELFFGEGSRLTVL.

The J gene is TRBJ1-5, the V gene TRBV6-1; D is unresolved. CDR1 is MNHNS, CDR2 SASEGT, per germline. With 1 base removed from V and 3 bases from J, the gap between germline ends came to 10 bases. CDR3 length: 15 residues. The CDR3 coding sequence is TGTGCCAGCAGTGAAGGGCGGCGGGTCAATCAGCCCCAGCATTTT. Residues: CASSEGRRVNQPQHF.

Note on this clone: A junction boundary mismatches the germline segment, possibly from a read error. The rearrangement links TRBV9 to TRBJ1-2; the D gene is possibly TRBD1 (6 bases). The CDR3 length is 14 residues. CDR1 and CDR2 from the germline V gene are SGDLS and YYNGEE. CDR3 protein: CTSSSRTVGYGYTF. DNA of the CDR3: TGTACCAGCAGCTCCCGGACAGTTGGGTATGGCTACACCTTC.

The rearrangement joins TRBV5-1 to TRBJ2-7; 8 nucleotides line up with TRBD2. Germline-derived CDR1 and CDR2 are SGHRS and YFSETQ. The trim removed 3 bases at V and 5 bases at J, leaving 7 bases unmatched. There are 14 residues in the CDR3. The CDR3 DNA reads TGCGCCAGCAGCTCGGGACTAGTTAAGGACGAGCAGTACTTC. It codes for CASSSGLVKDEQYF.

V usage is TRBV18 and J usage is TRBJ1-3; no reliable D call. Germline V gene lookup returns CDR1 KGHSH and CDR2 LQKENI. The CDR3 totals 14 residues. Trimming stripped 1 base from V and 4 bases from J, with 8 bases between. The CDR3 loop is CASSPRRQGNTIYF. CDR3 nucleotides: TGTGCCAGCTCACCACGCCGTCAGGGAAACACCATATATTTT.

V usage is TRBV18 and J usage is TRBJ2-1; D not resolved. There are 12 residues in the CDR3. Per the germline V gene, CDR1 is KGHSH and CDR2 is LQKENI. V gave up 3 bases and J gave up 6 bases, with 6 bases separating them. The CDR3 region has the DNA TGTGCCAGCTCACCCCCAGGCAATGAGCAGTTCTTC. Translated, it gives CASSPPGNEQFF.

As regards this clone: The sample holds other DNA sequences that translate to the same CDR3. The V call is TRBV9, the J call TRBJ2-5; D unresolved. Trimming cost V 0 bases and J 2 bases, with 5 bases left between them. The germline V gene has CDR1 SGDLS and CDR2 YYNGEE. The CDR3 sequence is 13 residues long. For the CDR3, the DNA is TGTGCCAGCAGCGTAGACCTACAAGAGACCCAGTACTTC. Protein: CASSVDLQETQYF.

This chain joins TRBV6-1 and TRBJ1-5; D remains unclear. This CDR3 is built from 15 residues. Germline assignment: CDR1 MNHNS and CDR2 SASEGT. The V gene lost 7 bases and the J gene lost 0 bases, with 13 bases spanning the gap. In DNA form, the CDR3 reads TGTGCCAGCACTACTAGTCAAATTAGCAATCAGCCCCAGCATTTT. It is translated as CASTTSQISNQPQHF.